This entry features one T cell receptor beta chain sequence. The table came from immunoSEQ multiplex PCR; TCRdb's copy has only in-frame clones and leaves some out. The sample comprises some 40,000 clones, 92% of which are singletons, and around 0.8% rests with the top ten. This sample was included in a study of T cell changes during pregnancy in multiple sclerosis. Looked up from germline, CDR1 is ENHRY and CDR2 is SYGVKD. This CDR3 comprises 14 residues. The ends were cut back, 3 bases at V and 4 bases at J, with 12 bases in the middle. The sequences come from CD4+ T cells from peripheral blood mononuclear cells, collected in the third trimester of pregnancy. This TCR was recovered from a female donor with multiple sclerosis, enrolled in a pregnancy study. The chain employs TRBV10-3 and TRBJ1-1, with D tentatively TRBD1 (6 bases). CDR3 bases: TGTGCCATCAGTGAAGGGGGGGCCGGCACTGAAGCTTTCTTT. Translation gives CAISEGGAGTEAFF.